Below, 14 T cell receptor beta chains from the same sample are listed, as sequenced in a study of technical replicates of blood from a few donors (dated 2017 in TCRdb). The library was produced with the immunoSEQ multiplex PCR assay. The immuneACCESS repertoire file appears here via TCRdb, limited to in-frame rearrangements. These files lack a portion of the clones; in checked studies, under half of the deficit traces to unresolved V genes, and the cause of the others is not known. The sample yields 84,000 or so clones; around 97% were counted once. Less than 0.2% of the sample is held by the ten biggest clonotypes. Material: T cells isolated from PBMCs. The receptors were gathered from a human donor in good health.

This chain connects TRBV7-6 to TRBJ1-3; 8 bases map to TRBD1. The CDR3 sequence is 13 residues long. Germline values: CDR1 SGHVS, CDR2 FNYEAQ. Trimming removed 10 bases from V and 5 bases from J; junction bases left unmatched: 7. The CDR3 DNA sequence: TGTGCCACCGTAGACAGGGGAAGAAACACCATATATTTT. Its translation: CATVDRGRNTIYF.

Worth noting for this clone: This sample includes further DNA sequences coding for the same CDR3. The chain joins TRBV4-1 to TRBJ2-7; no reliable D call. The length of the CDR3 is 14 residues. The ends were cut back, 1 base at V and 1 base at J, with 8 bases in the middle. CDR1 and CDR2 (germline): MGHRA, YSYEKL. The CDR3 DNA is TGCGCCAGCAGCCAAGGGGCAGGTTCCTACGAGCAGTACTTC. Its protein is CASSQGAGSYEQYF.

V gene TRBV6-5 combines with J gene TRBJ1-1; D might be TRBD1 (6 bases). V was shortened by 0 bases and J by 3 bases, with 11 bases between the two germline ends. The germline V gene encodes CDR1 MNHEY and CDR2 SVGAGI. The CDR3 contains 15 residues. DNA for the CDR3: TGTGCCAGCAGTTACTCGGGCAGGGGTGACACTGAAGCTTTCTTT. Its translation is CASSYSGRGDTEAFF.

For the CDR3, the DNA is TGTGCCAGCAGCTTAGTACGGGGGGATAGCAATCAGCCCCAGCATTTT. Its protein product is CASSLVRGDSNQPQHF. The chain is built from TRBV7-9 and TRBJ1-5; D is perhaps TRBD1 (5 bases). Germline V gives CDR1 SEHNR, CDR2 FQNEAQ (reference sequence). The CDR3 is made up of 16 amino acids. Trimming left V 1 base short and J 0 bases short, with 10 bases between.

This rearrangement joins TRBV19 to TRBJ2-7; D may be TRBD1 (5 bases). Trimming took 3 bases from V and 7 from J, leaving 13 bases between them. CDR1 and CDR2 (germline): LNHDA, SQIVND (reference sequence). This CDR3 spans 13 amino acids. The CDR3 DNA follows: TGTGCCAGTAGTATCGGACACCCGCGGGAGCAGTACTTC. Its translation: CASSIGHPREQYF.

The CDR3 loop reads CASSLLGTFYGYTF. CDR3 DNA: TGTGCCAGCAGCTTATTGGGCACCTTCTATGGCTACACCTTC. This sequence joins TRBV7-9 and TRBJ1-2; unclear D gene. Deletions cut 2 bases from V and 4 bases from J, with 11 bases between. The CDR3 extends over 14 amino acids. Germline V lookup: CDR1 SEHNR, CDR2 FQNEAQ (reference sequence).

The CDR3, as DNA: TGCGCCAGCAGCTCGTTATCAGATGAGCAGTTCTTC. Its translation: CASSSLSDEQFF. This chain connects TRBV4-1 to TRBJ2-1; the D is unclear. Germline assignment: CDR1 MGHRA and CDR2 YSYEKL. This CDR3 contains 12 residues. The V end lost 5 bases, the J end lost 8 bases, and 10 bases lay between the germline ends.

The gene calls are TRBV5-1 and TRBJ2-7, with TRBD1 matching over 12 bases. CDR3 length equals 19 residues. After removal of 0 bases from V and 0 bases from J, the junction contained 10 bases not matched to a gene. In germline, CDR1 is SGHRS, CDR2 YFSETQ. Here the CDR3 DNA reads TGCGCCAGCAGCTTGGCCGTTGGGACAGGGGGCCCTAGCTCCTACGAGCAGTACTTC. As protein: CASSLAVGTGGPSSYEQYF.

A single count supports this clone. The chain uses TRBV10-2 and TRBJ1-3; no definite D call. Germline-derived CDR1 and CDR2 are WSHSY and SAAADI. The V gene lost 4 bases and the J gene lost 4 bases, with 11 bases spanning the gap. The CDR3 has 14 residues. In nucleotides, the CDR3 is TGCGCCAGCAGTGTTTACGGCGGAGGAAACACCATATATTTT. It translates to CASSVYGGGNTIYF.

The count of this clone is one. This rearrangement joins TRBV6-6 to TRBJ1-6; 9 bases agree with TRBD1. J lost 9 bases, V lost 7 bases, and 13 bases had no gene match. The CDR3 runs to 16 residues. Germline CDR1 reads MNHNY; CDR2 reads SVGAGI (reference sequence). DNA for the CDR3: TGTGCCAGCAACAACCAACAGGGGGCGTATGTTTCACCCCTCCACTTT. It yields the protein CASNNQQGAYVSPLHF.

V and J are TRBV5-1 and TRBJ1-1; no clear D. CDR3 length: 14 residues. V was clipped by 5 bases and J by 3 bases, with 14 bases between them. Looked up from germline, CDR1 is SGHRS and CDR2 is YFSETQ. DNA of the CDR3: TGCGCCAGCAGAGTTGGGCCTTTAGACACTGAAGCTTTCTTT. Residues: CASRVGPLDTEAFF.

The gene calls are TRBV28 and TRBJ2-2; D gene unclear. V lost 1 base and J 5 bases, leaving 5 bases between the germline ends. The CDR3 has 13 amino acids. The germline CDR1 and CDR2 sequences are MDHEN and SYDVKM. The CDR3 reads CASSLSETGELFF. The CDR3, as DNA: TGTGCCAGCAGTTTATCGGAGACCGGGGAGCTGTTTTTT.

The chain is built from TRBV27 and TRBJ2-2; D is possibly TRBD2 (6 bases). The germline gives CDR1 MNHEY, CDR2 SMNVEV (reference sequence). V dropped 3 bases and J dropped 1 base, with 12 bases sitting between them. This CDR3 has 16 amino acids. The CDR3 protein is CASSFYGTQNTGELFF. The CDR3 DNA reads as TGTGCCAGCAGTTTCTACGGGACTCAGAACACCGGGGAGCTGTTTTTT.

The chain combines TRBV28 with TRBJ2-7; TRBD1 matches at 7 bases. In germline, CDR1 is MDHEN, CDR2 SYDVKM. The junction had 15 bases not matched to a gene; V was cut back by 5 bases and J by 8 bases. There are 15 residues in the CDR3. CDR3 region: CASSPPTGTAFKQYF. Written as DNA, the CDR3 is TGTGCCAGCAGTCCGCCGACCGGGACAGCGTTCAAGCAGTACTTC. The variable domain in full, completed from reference TRBV28 and TRBJ2-7, reads DVKVTQSSRYLVKRTGEKVFLECVQDMDHENMFWYRQDPGLGLRLIYFSYDVKMKEKGDIPEGYSVSREKKERFSLILESASTNQTSMYLCASSPPTGTAFKQYFGPGTRLTVT.